Below are 24 T cell receptor beta chains sequenced from a single sample in a study of control samples from healthy donors and cancer patients. TCRdb's copy holds only in-frame clones and misses some; the assay was immunoSEQ multiplex PCR. This sample has under 200,000 clones; about 94% occur once, and the top ten carry approximately 14%. Sequenced input: PBMCs. These receptor sequences come from a man between 60 and 70 years old with colorectal cancer.

The J gene is TRBJ2-5, the V gene TRBV24-1; no definite D call. CDR1 is KGHDR and CDR2 is SFDVKD in the germline V gene. This CDR3 is built from 12 residues. V was cut by 3 bases and J by 3 bases, with 4 bases left in between. The CDR3 loop is CATSDQEETQYF. DNA for the CDR3: TGTGCCACCAGTGATCAAGAAGAGACCCAGTACTTC.

CDR3 coding DNA: TGTGCCAGTAGTATACAGGGGACTCCCACCGGGGAGCTGTTTTTT. Translation gives CASSIQGTPTGELFF. The rearrangement joins TRBV19 to TRBJ2-2; D may match TRBD1 or TRBD2 (6 bases each). V lost 2 bases, J lost 4 bases, and 11 bases lay in between. The CDR3 extends over 15 amino acids. Germline assignment: CDR1 LNHDA and CDR2 SQIVND (reference sequence).

The genes are TRBV5-1 and TRBJ2-1, with 8 bases aligning to TRBD2. This CDR3 comprises 15 residues. In germline, CDR1 is SGHRS, CDR2 YFSETQ. With 0 bases clipped from V and 8 bases from J, the junction kept 7 bases outside the gene matches. The CDR3 reads CASSLDSGGIYEQFF. The CDR3 nucleotides are TGCGCCAGCAGCTTGGACAGCGGGGGTATCTATGAGCAGTTCTTC.

The rearrangement uses TRBV27 and TRBJ1-1; D gene uncertain. CDR1 is MNHEY, CDR2 SMNVEV, per germline (reference sequence). V dropped 7 bases and J dropped 0 bases, with 12 bases sitting between them. CDR3 length equals 14 residues. CDR3 region: CASTADRVNTEAFF. The CDR3 DNA reads TGTGCCAGCACTGCCGATAGGGTGAACACTGAAGCTTTCTTT.

In this sample, this clone turned up once. The chain uses TRBV27 and TRBJ2-7, with D perhaps assigned TRBD1 or TRBD2 (5 bases each). The V and J ends lost 6 bases and 2 bases respectively, with 11 bases between them. The CDR3 consists of 13 residues. Germline lookup yields CDR1 MNHEY and CDR2 SMNVEV (reference sequence). The CDR3 sequence is CASSPWGTYEQYF. CDR3 bases: TGTGCCAGCAGCCCGTGGGGGACCTACGAGCAGTACTTC.

As regards this clone: The same CDR3 is also encoded by other DNA sequences in this sample. This rearrangement joins TRBV7-2 to TRBJ2-3; a weak D match, TRBD1 (5 bases). Looked up from germline, CDR1 is SGHTA and CDR2 is FQGNSA. The CDR3 sequence is 14 residues long. The V gene lost 2 bases and the J gene lost 0 bases, with 6 bases spanning the gap. CDR3 coding DNA: TGTGCCAGCAGCTTAAGGGGCAGCACAGATACGCAGTATTTT. This sequence encodes CASSLRGSTDTQYF.

The V gene is TRBV7-2, the J gene TRBJ1-2; 7 nucleotides align to TRBD1. CDR1 SGHTA and CDR2 FQGNSA come from the germline V gene. The CDR3 runs to 13 residues. The V and J ends lost 3 bases and 3 bases, in that order; junction bases with no gene match: 1. The CDR3: CASSFTGDYGYTF. The DNA of the CDR3 is TGTGCCAGCAGCTTCACAGGGGACTATGGCTACACCTTC.

This clone was detected only a few times. The chain combines TRBV19 with TRBJ1-2; 11 nucleotides match TRBD1. The CDR3 spans 15 residues. Germline CDR1 and CDR2: LNHDA and SQIVND (reference sequence). The junction had 9 bases not matched to a gene; V was cut back by 6 bases and J by 6 bases. The CDR3 spells CASSRRGDRGDGYTF. CDR3 in DNA: TGTGCCAGTAGCCGACGAGGGGACAGGGGGGATGGCTACACCTTC.

V gene TRBV6-1 combines with J gene TRBJ1-2, with a tentative D call TRBD1 (5 bases). CDR1 is MNHNS, CDR2 SASEGT, per germline. The CDR3 covers 15 residues. V dropped 0 bases and J dropped 8 bases, with 16 bases sitting between them. CDR3 loop: CASSEAGRRGEGYTF. For the CDR3, the DNA is TGTGCCAGCAGTGAAGCCGGTCGAAGGGGCGAAGGCTACACCTTC.

This CDR3 reads CASSYQQGPHEQYF. The CDR3 region has the DNA TGTGCCAGCAGTTACCAACAGGGCCCCCACGAGCAGTACTTC. J is TRBJ2-7 and V is TRBV6-2 or TRBV6-3, with a weak D call TRBD1 (6 bases). The germline gives CDR1 MNHEY, CDR2 SVGEGT. The CDR3 has 14 residues. V was cut by 2 bases and J by 5 bases, with 13 bases left in between.

The chain couples TRBV6-5 to TRBJ2-5; D might be TRBD1 (6 bases). Germline V gene sequence: CDR1 MNHEY, CDR2 SVGAGI. V was shortened by 6 bases and J by 4 bases, with 12 bases between the two germline ends. The CDR3 is 13 amino acids. CDR3 in amino acids: CASRSGQIETQYF. As DNA, the CDR3 is TGTGCCAGCAGAAGCGGACAGATAGAGACCCAGTACTTC.

This clone was counted a single time. The V gene is TRBV10-2, the J gene TRBJ2-7, with D possibly TRBD1 on 6 matching bases. V was pared by 8 bases and J by 4 bases, with 12 bases between. The germline V gene encodes CDR1 WSHSY and CDR2 SAAADI. The CDR3 spans 12 residues. CDR3 in amino acids: CASGTGWYEQYF. The CDR3 nucleotides are TGCGCCAGCGGAACAGGGTGGTACGAGCAGTACTTC.

The CDR3 DNA follows: TGCGCCAGCAGCTTGGAGGGCAGGGAGAATCAGCCCCAGCATTTT. Residues: CASSLEGRENQPQHF. The chain couples TRBV5-1 to TRBJ1-5; a weak D match, TRBD1 (5 bases). Trimming left V 0 bases short and J 4 bases short, with 11 bases between. The germline V gene encodes CDR1 SGHRS and CDR2 YFSETQ. This CDR3 is 15 amino acids long.

This chain connects TRBV9 to TRBJ2-3; 7 nucleotides match TRBD1. The length of the CDR3 is 15 residues. The V segment lost 0 bases and the J segment 6 bases; nucleotides outside the gene matches: 7. CDR1 SGDLS and CDR2 YYNGEE come from the germline V gene. CDR3 region: CASSVAQGKGDTQYF. The CDR3 DNA reads TGTGCCAGCAGCGTAGCACAGGGGAAGGGGGATACGCAGTATTTT.

V usage is TRBV19 and J usage is TRBJ1-2; D not certain. The CDR3 totals 15 residues. Deletions cut 1 base from V and 4 bases from J, with 13 bases between. Per germline, CDR1 LNHDA and CDR2 SQIVND (reference sequence). CDR3 nucleotides: TGTGCCAGTAGTATAGTGGAAGTTTTCGGCTATGGCTACACCTTC. Translated, it gives CASSIVEVFGYGYTF.

V and J are TRBV7-8 and TRBJ2-5; D tentatively fits TRBD1 or TRBD2 (5 bases each). The germline gives CDR1 SGHVS, CDR2 FQNEAQ. Trimming took off 5 bases at V and 3 bases at J, with 10 bases between the two ends. The CDR3 spans 13 residues. The CDR3: CASSLGTEETQYF. The CDR3 DNA is TGTGCCAGCAGCCTAGGGACGGAAGAGACCCAGTACTTC. The full variable domain, its missing parts supplied by reference TRBV7-8 and TRBJ2-5, is GAGVSQSPRYKVAKRGQDVALRCDPISGHVSLFWYQQALGQGPEFLTYFQNEAQLDKSGLPSDRFFAERPEGSVSTLKIQRTQQEDSAVYLCASSLGTEETQYFGPGTRLLVL.

The J gene is TRBJ2-7, the V gene TRBV10-3; no clear D. Germline lookup yields CDR1 ENHRY and CDR2 SYGVKD. The CDR3 is 15 amino acids. The germline V and J ends were trimmed by 2 bases and 5 bases, with 16 bases remaining between them. DNA of the CDR3: TGTGCCATCAGTGAGATTAAGGGATTGTTCGACGAGCAGTACTTC. Its protein product is CAISEIKGLFDEQYF.

This rearrangement joins TRBV20-1 to TRBJ1-2; D gene ambiguous. Germline V gives CDR1 DFQATT, CDR2 SNEGSKA (reference sequence). V was pared by 7 bases and J by 5 bases, with 11 bases between. The CDR3 is 11 residues long. The CDR3 DNA is TGCAGTGGGGAAGAGGGATATGGCTACACCTTC. Its protein product is CSGEEGYGYTF.

This sequence joins TRBV19 and TRBJ1-5, with 7 bases lining up with TRBD1. Germline lookup yields CDR1 LNHDA and CDR2 SQIVND (reference sequence). With 7 bases clipped from V and 7 bases from J, the junction kept 16 bases outside the gene matches. The CDR3 length is 16 residues. DNA for the CDR3: TGTGCCAGTACCCCCAGGGGGGAGGGGGTTCGCCAGCCCCAGCATTTT. This translates into CASTPRGEGVRQPQHF.

The rearrangement links TRBV5-1 to TRBJ2-3, with 12 bases fitting TRBD2. The germline CDR1 and CDR2 sequences are SGHRS and YFSETQ. The V segment lost 0 bases and the J segment 1 base; nucleotides outside the gene matches: 3. The CDR3 has 17 residues. CDR3 DNA sequence: TGCGCCAGCAGCTTGGGACTAGCGGGGGAGGGCACAGATACGCAGTATTTT. Translation gives CASSLGLAGEGTDTQYF.

The chain has TRBV18 and TRBJ2-7, with 7 bases fitting TRBD2. This CDR3 region has 14 residues. Trimming at V came to 3 bases and at J to 1 base, leaving 3 bases not matched to a gene. The V gene's germline CDR1 is KGHSH and CDR2 LQKENI. CDR3 bases: TGTGCCAGCTCACCGGGAGGGGCATCCTACGAGCAGTACTTC. Protein: CASSPGGASYEQYF.

The chain has TRBV2 and TRBJ2-6; D remains unclear. Germline assignment: CDR1 SNHLY and CDR2 FYNNEI. The CDR3 length is 15 residues. Trimming removed 2 bases from V and 0 bases from J, with 5 bases in between. CDR3 DNA: TGTGCCAGCAGTGAACTGGGCTCTGGGGCCAACGTCCTGACTTTC. Amino acid sequence: CASSELGSGANVLTF. Variable domain in full (rest from reference TRBV2 and TRBJ2-6): EPEVTQTPSHQVTQMGQEVILRCVPISNHLYFYWYRQILGQKVEFLVSFYNNEISEKSEIFDDQFSVERPDGSNFTLKIRSTKLEDSAMYFCASSELGSGANVLTFGAGSRLTVL.

V and J are TRBV4-3 and TRBJ1-5; D ambiguous. The germline V gene encodes CDR1 LGHNA and CDR2 YSLEER. Trimming removed 0 bases at V and 3 bases at J, with 6 bases between. This CDR3 is 14 amino acids long. CDR3 sequence: CASSQDRYNQPQHF. The CDR3 nucleotides read TGCGCCAGCAGCCAAGACAGGTACAATCAGCCCCAGCATTTT.

The J gene is TRBJ1-4, the V gene TRBV5-1, with 8 nucleotides matching TRBD1. The CDR3 extends over 16 amino acids. V dropped 0 bases and J dropped 6; count of bases not matched to a gene: 7. The germline CDR1 and CDR2 sequences are SGHRS and YFSETQ. The CDR3, as DNA: TGCGCCAGCAGCTTGGCTGTTTCAGGGGGCGATGAAAAACTGTTTTTT. Translation gives CASSLAVSGGDEKLFF.